The clone carrying this TCR beta chain was picked up a small number of times. Its antigen is unidentified. This record belongs to a study of cytomegalovirus exposure and HLA in healthy donors. Study observations and caveats: V- and J-gene trimming of TCR beta was linked (in a later analysis) to a missense DCLRE1C variant.

This CDR3 has 14 amino acids. Germline values: CDR1 SGHDN, CDR2 FVKESK. The V end was cut by 1 base, the J end by 1 base, with 7 bases between. The PCR contained 60 Vbeta and 13 Jbeta primers. Sequenced by immunoSEQ multiplex PCR; TCRdb stores in-frame clones only, minus some. The sample consists of roughly 86,000 clones, over 60% of them appearing once. V and J are TRBV14 and TRBJ1-2; no reliable D call. This TCR came from a woman aged 50 to 60 in good health and CMV-seropositive. Material for sequencing was PBMCs. CDR3 amino acids: CASSQVAINYGYTF. The CDR3, as DNA: TGTGCCAGCAGCCAAGTAGCAATTAACTATGGCTACACCTTC.